One and the same sample provided the 31 T cell receptor beta chains below, sequenced in a study of tumor-infiltrating lymphocytes in primary liver carcinoma. From roughly 20-30 mg of unsorted bulk tissue, DNA and RNA were co-extracted together. With 400 to 550 ng total RNA as template and a constant-region primer, TCR beta cDNA was made. ARM-PCR, slightly modified, supplied the TCR beta libraries through three nested multiplex PCR rounds. TRBV1-TRBV30 forward primers and a C-beta reverse primer were used in the first two PCR rounds, which each ran for 9 to 10 cycles. Each CDR3 protein gets one entry after TCRdb re-called the multiplex PCR reads with MiXCR. The sample has more than 50,000 distinct CDR3 sequences, 70% to 85% seen once; the top ten hold approximately 25%. The specimen sequenced was liver tumor tissue from sampling region 2. Subset: tumor region T2, inferior pole. The receptors here all came from a man between 35 and 55 years old with primary liver carcinoma and hepatitis B virus infection.

This clonotype was counted between two and nine times. The chain couples TRBV19 to TRBJ1-1; the D gene is possibly TRBD1 (5 bases). The CDR3 loop spans 14 amino acids. Trimming stripped 4 bases from V and 5 bases from J, with 14 bases between. CDR1 and CDR2 (germline): LNHDA, SQIVND (reference sequence). CDR3 sequence reads: CASSTRDLRTEAFF. In DNA form, the CDR3 reads TGTGCCAGTAGTACCCGGGACTTGAGGACTGAAGCTTTCTTT.

The chain combines TRBV11-2 with TRBJ2-1; the D call may be TRBD1 or TRBD2 (6 bases each). V dropped 8 bases and J dropped 8 bases, with 22 bases sitting between them. From germline, CDR1 is SGHAT and CDR2 FQNNGV. The CDR3 covers 15 residues. The CDR3: CASVLWDLRGHEQFF. Written as DNA, the CDR3 is TGTGCCAGCGTGCTATGGGACCTCCGGGGGCATGAGCAGTTCTTC.

Points on this clonotype: The junction departs from the called germline gene at one end, perhaps through a read error. The gene calls are TRBV12-3 or TRBV12-4 and TRBJ2-1, with D hard to call. The CDR3 is made up of 12 amino acids. CDR3 nucleotides: TGTGCCAGCACTTTACCCTACAATGAGCAGATCTTC. Translation: CASTLPYNEQIF.

With respect to this clonotype: One junction end does not reproduce the germline sequence, and a read error may be involved. For the CDR3, the DNA is TGCGCCAGCAGCTTGGGGCCGGGACTGGGGTCCTGCGAGCAGTACTTC. As protein: CASSLGPGLGSCEQYF. The rearrangement joins TRBV5-1 to TRBJ2-7; TRBD2 might be the D (6 bases). From germline, CDR1 is SGHRS and CDR2 YFSETQ. There are 16 residues in the CDR3.

A word on this clonotype: This may come from a read error, since a much larger clone is one base off. The rearrangement joins TRBV7-9 to TRBJ2-4; D unclear. Trimming took 6 bases from V and 1 from J, leaving 10 bases between them. CDR3 length equals 14 residues. Per germline, CDR1 SEHNR and CDR2 FQNEAQ (reference sequence). This CDR3 is CASRPKSAKNIQYF. CDR3 DNA sequence: TGTGCCAGCAGGCCCAAGAGTGCCAAAAACATTCAGTACTTC.

Regarding this clonotype: No conserved phenylalanine or tryptophan ends this CDR3, so it is likely a read error. J is TRBJ2-5 and V is TRBV5-5; the D gene could be TRBD1 or TRBD2 (6 bases each). This CDR3 spans 16 amino acids. Germline CDR1 and CDR2: SGHKS and YYEKEE (reference sequence). Written as DNA, the CDR3 is TGTGCCGGCAGCTTGCGGTGCCAGGGGAGGCAAGAGACCCAGTACGTC. Translating it yields CAGSLRCQGRQETQYV.

This rearrangement joins TRBV5-6 to TRBJ2-1; D uncertain. This CDR3 has 14 amino acids. Germline V gives CDR1 SGHDT, CDR2 YYEEEE. V shed 5 bases and J shed 6 bases, with 15 bases lying between them. CDR3 DNA: TGTGCCAGCAGATTTGGGGTGGTGGGCAATGAGCAGTTCTTC. Protein: CASRFGVVGNEQFF.

As for this clonotype: The missing conserved phenylalanine or tryptophan at the end of this CDR3 makes a read error likely. The chain links TRBV12-3 or TRBV12-4 to TRBJ1-1, with TRBD1 as a possible D gene (6 bases). This CDR3 has 14 amino acids. The chain's CDR3 is CASTPQQGSTGAFS. The CDR3 DNA follows: TGTGCCAGCACTCCCCAACAGGGTAGCACTGGAGCTTTCTCT.

Concerning this clonotype: It is likely a read error, because the conserved phenylalanine at the end of the CDR3 is missing. V gene TRBV4-2 combines with J gene TRBJ2-7; TRBD2 aligns across 10 bases. Germline V gene sequence: CDR1 LGHNA, CDR2 YNFKEQ. The CDR3 loop spans 17 amino acids. CDR3 region: CASNQDSGSGGSYEQYL. CDR3 nucleotide sequence: TGTGCCAGCAACCAAGATAGTGGTAGCGGGGGGTCCTACGAGCAGTACCTC.

The CDR3, as DNA: TGCGCCGGCAACCCCCCCCAGGGATCCGGGGAGCTGTTTTTT. Protein product: CAGNPPQGSGELFF. The chain has TRBV4-1 and TRBJ2-2; possible D gene TRBD1, 5 bases. Germline values: CDR1 MGHRA, CDR2 YSYEKL. V lost 11 bases and J lost 6, with 19 bases in between. The CDR3 totals 14 residues.

On this clonotype: Being one base from a much bigger clone, this may be a read error. The rearrangement uses TRBV5-1 and TRBJ2-7, with D uncertain. Germline loops: CDR1 SGHRS, CDR2 YFSETQ. The V end was cut by 3 bases, the J end by 5 bases, with 18 bases between. The CDR3 totals 15 residues. The CDR3 nucleotides read TGCGCCAGCAGCTCGGAAAAGGCGGTAGGCCACGAGCAGTACTTC. This translates into CASSSEKAVGHEQYF.

As to this clonotype: The junction differs from germline at one of its ends, possibly a read error. CDR3 sequence reads: CASSQVLGRNQETQYF. The CDR3, as DNA: TGCGCAAGCAGCCAAGTCCTGGGGAGGAACCAAGAGACCCAGTACTTC. The chain uses TRBV4-1 and TRBJ2-5, with D possibly being TRBD2 (6 bases). Germline values: CDR1 MGHRA, CDR2 YSYEKL. The CDR3 totals 16 residues.

Details on this clonotype: Sequence at one end of the junction differs from germline and may be a read error. This chain links TRBV11-2 with TRBJ2-7; 8 bases agree with TRBD2. Germline-derived CDR1 and CDR2 are SGHAT and FQNNGV. The CDR3 contains 15 residues. The CDR3 nucleotides are TGTGCCAGTAGCTCTTTTTCGCGGGAGGTCTACGAGCATCACTTC. This encodes CASSSFSREVYEHHF.

This clonotype has at least ten counts. J is TRBJ2-2 and V is TRBV6-6, with D perhaps TRBD1 (5 bases). Trimming left V 11 bases short and J 0 bases short, with 10 bases between. Germline lookup yields CDR1 MNHNY and CDR2 SVGAGI (reference sequence). CDR3 length: 13 residues. Written as DNA, the CDR3 is TGTGCCGGGGCAGCTTCGAACACCGGGGAGCTGTTTTTT. Translation: CAGAASNTGELFF.

A remark on this clonotype: A single base separates this from a much larger clone, so it may be a read error. This chain links TRBV7-9 with TRBJ2-3; D remains unclear. The V gene's germline CDR1 is SEHNR and CDR2 FQNEAQ (reference sequence). The CDR3 contains 13 residues. V lost 5 bases, J lost 7 bases, and 13 bases lay in between. The chain's CDR3 is CASSVNPMNTQYF. The CDR3 region has the DNA TGTGCCAGCAGCGTCAATCCTATGAATACGCAGTATTTT.

Turning to this clonotype: This may be a read error, as it is one base from a much larger clone. The chain links TRBV5-1 to TRBJ1-1, with TRBD1 matching over 12 bases. Germline V lookup: CDR1 SGHRS, CDR2 YFSETQ. This CDR3 is 14 amino acids long. The CDR3 here is CANSVGTGGLRAFF. The CDR3 bases are TGCGCCAACAGCGTAGGGACAGGGGGCTTGAGAGCTTTCTTT.

This clonotype was seen ten or more times. CDR3 in amino acids: CASTGAFEQYF. Here the CDR3 DNA reads TGTGCCAGCACTGGGGCGTTCGAGCAGTACTTC. V is TRBV28 and J is TRBJ2-7; weak D call: TRBD1 (5 bases). The CDR3 spans 11 residues. V was pared by 7 bases and J by 6 bases, with 10 bases between. The germline V gene encodes CDR1 MDHEN and CDR2 SYDVKM.

This clonotype has a single count. The chain recombines TRBV21-1 with TRBJ2-1; TRBD1 is taken as the D call from the table, unchecked against the DNA. TRBV21-1 is listed as a pseudogene. This CDR3 region has 15 residues. This CDR3 is CASSGSGQVRETQFF. DNA for the CDR3: TGTGCCAGCAGTGGATCGGGACAGGTGAGGGAGACCCAGTTCTTC.

The table lists this clonotype with many counts. The chain links TRBV6-5 to TRBJ2-7; no definite D call. This CDR3 contains 14 residues. Germline CDR1 reads MNHEY; CDR2 reads SVGAGI. V lost 2 bases and J lost 3, with 11 bases in between. The CDR3 bases are TGTGCCAGCAGTTACGACGCCGTAGGCTACGAGCAGTACTTC. As protein: CASSYDAVGYEQYF.

As for this clonotype: The junction departs from the called germline gene at one end, perhaps through a read error. The chain is built from TRBV29-1 and TRBJ2-1, with 7 bases identical to TRBD1. Germline CDR1 and CDR2: SQVTM and ANQGSEA. The CDR3 consists of 16 residues. Here the CDR3 DNA reads TGCAGCGTTGAATGGGACAGTATTAGATCTTACAATGAGCAACACTTC. Translating gives CSVEWDSIRSYNEQHF.

In its sample, this clonotype was seen once. This may be a read error: a much more frequent sequence differs by one nucleotide. The chain joins TRBV28 to TRBJ2-1; possibly TRBD2 for D (6 bases). CDR1 and CDR2 (germline): MDHEN, SYDVKM. CDR3 length: 14 residues. The CDR3 reads CASSAGTPNNERFF. The DNA of the CDR3 is TGTGCCAGCAGTGCCGGGACTCCTAACAATGAGCGGTTCTTC.

This clonotype was found many times. The chain carries TRBV7-9 and TRBJ2-7; perhaps TRBD1 as D (6 bases). The CDR3 length is 12 residues. Trimming removed 2 bases at V and 6 bases at J, with 8 bases between. In germline, CDR1 is SEHNR, CDR2 FQNEAQ (reference sequence). The CDR3 sequence is CASSLLQGEQYF. CDR3 sequence (DNA): TGTGCCAGCAGCTTATTACAGGGCGAGCAGTACTTC.

The gene calls are TRBV6-1 and TRBJ1-1, with TRBD1 matching over 8 bases. There are 12 residues in the CDR3. The V gene's germline CDR1 is MNHNS and CDR2 SASEGT. This CDR3 is CTTSGQVLEAFF. The CDR3 DNA reads TGTACCACTTCGGGACAGGTACTCGAAGCTTTCTTT.

In regard to this clonotype: One base away lies a much larger clone, so this may be a sequencing read error. This chain joins TRBV12-3 or TRBV12-4 and TRBJ1-5; D is unclear. V was pared by 7 bases and J by 5 bases, with 15 bases between. The CDR3 totals 14 residues. CDR3 in amino acids: CASTPFQIDQPQHF. CDR3 in DNA: TGTGCCAGCACCCCCTTCCAGATTGATCAGCCCCAGCATTTT.

The chain has TRBV6-5 and TRBJ2-7; 10 bases match TRBD1. This CDR3 spans 13 amino acids. Germline loops: CDR1 MNHEY, CDR2 SVGAGI. The CDR3, as DNA: TGTGGCAGTAACCGGGACAGGGGCTACGAGCAGTACGTC. Its translation is CGSNRDRGYEQYV.

About this clonotype: Since the CDR3 does not end with the conserved phenylalanine or tryptophan, this likely comes from a read error. This chain joins TRBV11-2 and TRBJ2-7, with 8 bases aligning to TRBD1. The CDR3 has 15 residues. The V gene's germline CDR1 is SGHAT and CDR2 FQNNGV. The DNA for the CDR3 is TGTGCCGGCAGCTTAGGCAGGGGGCTTACCAACGAGCAGTACCTC. Its translation: CAGSLGRGLTNEQYL.

The chain has TRBV29-1 and TRBJ2-1; D might be TRBD1 or TRBD2, each matching 6 bases. Germline V CDR1 and CDR2: SQVTM, ANQGSEA. The V end was cut by 5 bases, the J end by 4 bases, with 15 bases between. CDR3 size: 14 residues. The CDR3 sequence is CSVMGQGGYNEQFF. The CDR3 nucleotides are TGCAGCGTTATGGGACAAGGGGGGTACAATGAGCAGTTCTTC.

This clonotype occurred many times. The chain couples TRBV4-1 to TRBJ2-6; D uncertain. The CDR3 length is 17 residues. V was cut by 3 bases and J by 2 bases, with 14 bases left in between. CDR1 MGHRA and CDR2 YSYEKL come from the germline V gene. This CDR3 reads CASSQLQEATGANVLTF. The CDR3 region has the DNA TGCGCCAGCAGCCAGCTACAAGAGGCTACTGGGGCCAACGTCCTGACTTTC.

This clonotype was detected a few times. J is TRBJ2-7 and V is TRBV6-6, with 10 bases fitting TRBD2. The V gene's germline CDR1 is MNHNY and CDR2 SVGAGI (reference sequence). V lost 0 bases to trimming and J lost 3 bases; unmatched junction nucleotides: 5. The CDR3 totals 16 residues. The CDR3: CASSYSSLAGVYEQYF. The CDR3, as DNA: TGTGCCAGCAGTTACTCGAGTCTAGCGGGAGTCTACGAGCAGTACTTC.

This chain links TRBV11-3 with TRBJ2-5; D possibly corresponds to TRBD2 (5 bases). The CDR3 covers 14 residues. Germline assignment: CDR1 SGHNT and CDR2 YENEEA. Trimming took 8 bases from V and 8 from J, leaving 21 bases between them. The CDR3 loop reads CASYHGRAHGTQYF. The CDR3 region has the DNA TGTGCCAGCTACCATGGGAGAGCGCATGGTACCCAGTACTTC.

This rearrangement joins TRBV2 to TRBJ1-5; possible D gene TRBD1, 5 bases. V was cut by 3 bases and J by 5 bases, with 11 bases left in between. The germline V gene has CDR1 SNHLY and CDR2 FYNNEI. The CDR3 extends over 14 amino acids. CDR3 loop: CASSEAGTYQPQHF. CDR3 DNA sequence: TGTGCCAGCAGTGAGGCAGGGACCTATCAGCCCCAGCATTTT.